The source of this T cell receptor beta chain is a study of blood T cell repertoires in COVID-19. Looking at the study overall: Acute and convalescent COVID-19 samples came from the United States, Italy and Spain. In each case, the material was cDNA or gDNA derived from T cells, B-cell-depleted T cells, or PBMCs.

Trimming pared 5 bases from V and 1 base from J, leaving 6 bases between. Germline loops: CDR1 MNHEY, CDR2 SVGAGI. The CDR3 length is 13 residues. How the authors handled the data: Nucleated cell number was recorded as an estimate derived from reference gene primer amplification. The protocol was immunoSEQ multiplex PCR, while the TCRdb copy is restricted to in-frame clones and leaves out a portion. Clone size and the V and J calls come from that table; the DNA yielded D and trimming. The sample yields 200,000 to 300,000 clones, more than 70% seen once. The TCR was taken from a woman in her fifties or sixties with acute or convalescent COVID-19. The rearrangement joins TRBV6-5 to TRBJ2-1; D possibly corresponds to TRBD1 (5 bases). The sequencing sample was made of peripheral blood. CDR3 nucleotides: TGTGCCAGCAGTAGGGGATCCTACAATGAGCAGTTCTTC. This sequence encodes CASSRGSYNEQFF.